This T cell receptor (beta chain) derives from a study of regulatory T cells in long-lasting Graves disease. The time point here: newly diagnosed GD, antithyroid drugs for less than 3 months. Generation of the TCR library employed RNA extracted from PBMCs. Arm-PCR with iRepertoire HTBI primers amplified the CDR3 regions for these TCR beta libraries. In TCRdb, the multiplex PCR reads were re-called with MiXCR into one record per CDR3 protein. The sample has around 450,000 distinct CDR3 sequences, about a sixth seen once; the top ten hold 12%. This CDR3 has 11 amino acids. With 2 bases removed from V and 7 bases from J, the gap between germline ends came to 8 bases. Germline V gene lookup returns CDR1 GTSNPN and CDR2 SVGIG (reference sequence). This clonotype was found many times. These same records also appear under a second study, on T cells in Graves' hyperthyroidism and ophthalmopathy.

The gene calls are TRBV30 and TRBJ1-1, with D perhaps matching TRBD1 (5 bases). The TCR comes from a man aged 35 to 55 with Graves disease. The sample in question was peripheral blood mononuclear cells (PBMCs), obtained at new diagnosis, from a patient treated with antithyroid drugs. CDR3 residues: CAWSWGGEAFF. The CDR3 DNA sequence: TGTGCCTGGAGTTGGGGGGGTGAAGCTTTCTTT.